This is a list of T cell receptor beta chains from one sample in a study of T-cell reconstitution after alpha-beta-depleted transplantation in children. MiXCR, run by TCRdb on the PCR reads, gives a single entry per CDR3 protein. This table has about 500,000 distinct CDR3 sequences, about 33% appearing once. The specimen was PBMCs from the stem cell graft donor, collected from the stem cell graft. These receptors were collected from a human donor who donated a stem cell graft to a child with aplastic anemia. Both conserved end residues are trimmed from each CDR3. Each record gives: CDR3 protein, V gene, J gene, CDR3 length, D gene. D genes are given only for firm matches.

ASSSADRGNTIY	TRBV6-5	TRBJ1-3	12	TRBD1
ASSMRQGIQPQH	TRBV19	TRBJ1-5	12	TRBD1
ASGFDQPQH	TRBV6-5	TRBJ1-5	9	-
SVLAVLSNEQF	TRBV29-1	TRBJ2-1	11	TRBD2
AISSFRDRDSYEQY	TRBV10-3	TRBJ2-7	14	TRBD1
SARGRDRWVDEQF	TRBV20-1	TRBJ2-1	13	-
ASSHLGAYNEQF	TRBV7-2	TRBJ2-1	12	-
SARDYHYEQY	TRBV20-1	TRBJ2-7	10	-
ASSQEDAGTSGFTTQY	TRBV4-3	TRBJ2-3	16	TRBD2
ASSLARRDHQETQY	TRBV7-2	TRBJ2-5	14	-
ASSYAESRNQPQH	TRBV6-7	TRBJ1-5	13	-
ASSYSGRVAGANVLT	TRBV6-5	TRBJ2-6	15	-
SVGSYSGANVLT	TRBV29-1	TRBJ2-6	12	-
ASSEPITGTANSPLH	TRBV12-3/TRBV12-4	TRBJ1-6	15	TRBD1
ASSLALAGGIGFYNEQF	TRBV12-3/TRBV12-4	TRBJ2-1	17	TRBD2
ASSLMSSGRARRVDNEQF	TRBV5-1	TRBJ2-1	18	TRBD2
ASSLRRGDNEQF	TRBV12-3/TRBV12-4	TRBJ2-1	12	-
ASSIGTGGWDGDTEAF	TRBV11-1	TRBJ1-1	16	TRBD1
ASRSAPTGGYNEQF	TRBV12-3/TRBV12-4	TRBJ2-1	14	TRBD1
ARDRNTEAF	TRBV10-2	TRBJ1-1	9	-